This is a list of T cell receptor beta chains from one sample in a study of cytomegalovirus exposure and HLA in healthy donors. Assay used: immunoSEQ multiplex PCR; TCRdb lists only in-frame clones, some missing. The sample lists over 50,000 clones, about 79% seen once, with around 1.7% in the top ten. Sequenced input: PBMCs. The receptors were gathered from a man between 40 and 49 years old in good health and CMV-seronegative. Each CDR3 is given with its conserved first and last residue. Fields, in order: J gene, V gene, D gene, clone size, CDR3 protein, CDR3 DNA. D genes are given only for firm matches. Size tells how often a clone was seen (once, few, many) or the class of an expanded clone, and some rows leave it out.

J: TRBJ2-1
V: TRBV13
D: TRBD2
size: -
CDR3: CASRFRLADGEQFF
DNA: TGTGCCAGCAGATTCAGGCTAGCGGACGGTGAGCAGTTCTTC

J: TRBJ2-7
V: TRBV27
D: -
size: once
CDR3: CASSPGPSPPYEQYF
DNA: TGTGCCAGCAGTCCCGGGCCTAGCCCGCCCTACGAGCAGTACTTC

J: TRBJ1-1
V: TRBV6-1
D: -
size: -
CDR3: CASSEVLGLLNTEAFF
DNA: TGTGCCAGCAGTGAAGTTTTGGGGCTCCTGAACACTGAAGCTTTCTTT

J: TRBJ1-2
V: TRBV5-6
D: -
size: -
CDR3: CASSLGGGPIYGYTF
DNA: TGTGCCAGCAGCTTGGGGGGGGGACCCATCTATGGCTACACCTTC

J: TRBJ2-1
V: TRBV6-6
D: TRBD2
size: -
CDR3: CASSYVLAGGPNEQFF
DNA: TGTGCCAGCAGTTACGTACTAGCGGGGGGGCCAAATGAGCAGTTCTTC

J: TRBJ2-7
V: TRBV28
D: TRBD1
size: -
CDR3: CASSPGQGRTYEQYF
DNA: TGTGCCAGCAGCCCAGGACAGGGACGGACCTACGAGCAGTACTTC

J: TRBJ1-1
V: TRBV5-8
D: -
size: -
CDR3: CASSLQPGGEAFF
DNA: TGTGCCAGCAGCTTACAACCGGGAGGTGAAGCTTTCTTT

J: TRBJ2-1
V: TRBV25-1
D: TRBD1
size: -
CDR3: CASSETGTGKNEQFF
DNA: TGTGCCAGCAGTGAGACAGGGACGGGAAAGAATGAGCAGTTCTTC

J: TRBJ2-1
V: TRBV19
D: -
size: -
CDR3: CASSIMTVKFF
DNA: TGTGCCAGTAGTATCATGACAGTGAAGTTCTTC

J: TRBJ2-1
V: TRBV10-3
D: -
size: -
CDR3: CAISESSEQFF
DNA: TGTGCCATCAGTGAGTCCAGTGAGCAGTTCTTC

J: TRBJ1-5
V: TRBV6-5
D: -
size: -
CDR3: CASRGGRVGAQHF
DNA: TGTGCCAGCAGGGGGGGTCGGGTGGGAGCCCAGCATTTT

J: TRBJ2-5
V: TRBV7-3
D: -
size: -
CDR3: CASSRGAEETQYF
DNA: TGTGCCAGCAGCCGCGGTGCTGAAGAGACCCAGTACTTC

J: TRBJ2-4
V: TRBV6-1
D: TRBD1
size: -
CDR3: CASSEMNRGRSLAKNIQYF
DNA: TGTGCCAGCAGTGAAATGAACAGGGGAAGGTCTTTAGCCAAAAACATTCAGTACTTC

J: TRBJ2-5
V: TRBV7-2
D: TRBD2
size: -
CDR3: CASSPGTSGGGTYF
DNA: TGTGCCAGCAGTCCCGGGACTAGCGGGGGAGGAACCTACTTC